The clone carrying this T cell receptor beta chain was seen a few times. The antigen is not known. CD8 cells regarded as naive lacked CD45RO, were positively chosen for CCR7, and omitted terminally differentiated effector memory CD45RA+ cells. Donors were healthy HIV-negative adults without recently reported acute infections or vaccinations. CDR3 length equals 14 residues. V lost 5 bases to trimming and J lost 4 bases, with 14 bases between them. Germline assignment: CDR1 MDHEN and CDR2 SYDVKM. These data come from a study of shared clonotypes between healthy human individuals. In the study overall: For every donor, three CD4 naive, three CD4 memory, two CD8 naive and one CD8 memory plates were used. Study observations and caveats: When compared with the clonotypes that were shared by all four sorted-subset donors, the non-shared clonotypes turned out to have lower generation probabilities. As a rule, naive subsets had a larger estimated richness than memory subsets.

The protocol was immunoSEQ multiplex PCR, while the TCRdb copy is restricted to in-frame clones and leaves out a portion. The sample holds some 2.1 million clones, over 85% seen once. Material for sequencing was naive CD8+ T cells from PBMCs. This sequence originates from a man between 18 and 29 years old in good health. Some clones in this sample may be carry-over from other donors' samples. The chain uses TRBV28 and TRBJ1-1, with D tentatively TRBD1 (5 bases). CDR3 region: CASSLQGVFTEAFF. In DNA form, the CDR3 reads TGTGCCAGCAGTCTCCAGGGAGTTTTCACTGAAGCTTTCTTT.